What follows are 3 T cell receptor beta chains derived from one specimen sequenced in a study of T cells in Graves' hyperthyroidism and ophthalmopathy. RNA transcripts served as the template for amplifying TCR beta CDR3 regions. The study used the HTBI primer set for a first-round RT-PCR of the TCR CDR3. TCRdb itself ran the multiplex PCR reads through MiXCR, one entry per CDR3 protein. The sample contains over 300,000 distinct CDR3 sequences, around 13% of which appear only once. Sequencing used blood. The receptors were gathered from a woman in her 40s with Graves' ophthalmopathy.

This clonotype appeared many times. This sequence joins TRBV19 and TRBJ1-1, with D uncertain. Germline V CDR1 and CDR2: LNHDA, SQIVND (reference sequence). The V end was cut by 5 bases, the J end by 1 base, with 5 bases between. The CDR3 length is 12 residues. The CDR3 sequence: CASSVGNTEAFF. In DNA, the CDR3 is TGTGCCAGTAGTGTGGGGAACACTGAAGCTTTCTTT. Filled out from reference TRBV19 and TRBJ1-1, the complete variable domain reads DGGITQSPKYLFRKEGQNVTLSCEQNLNHDAMYWYRQDPGQGLRLIYYSQIVNDFQKGDIAEGYSVSREKKESFPLTVTSAQKNPTAFYLCASSVGNTEAFFGQGTRLTVV.

The genes are TRBV4-1 and TRBJ2-1; tentatively, D is TRBD1 (6 bases). CDR1 is MGHRA, CDR2 YSYEKL, per germline. The CDR3 length is 13 residues. V was pared by 4 bases and J by 9 bases, with 13 bases between. The CDR3 nucleotides are TGCGCCAGCAGCCTCATGAGGGGGAGTGAGCAGTTCTTC. It codes for CASSLMRGSEQFF.

Only a few counts were recorded for this clonotype. V is TRBV11-3 and J is TRBJ1-2; 7 bases align to TRBD1. This CDR3 contains 16 residues. In germline, CDR1 is SGHNT, CDR2 YENEEA. Trimming took 5 bases from V and 2 from J; bases not matched to a gene: 11. CDR3 amino acids: CASSPRLGTENYGYTF. The CDR3 nucleotides are TGTGCCAGCAGCCCTAGATTAGGGACAGAAAACTATGGCTACACCTTC.